Below are 9 T cell receptor beta chains sequenced from a single sample in a study of molecular identifiers for immune sequencing clone quantification (dated 2018 in TCRdb). The library was generated by PCR. The sample was run on an Illumina HiSeq 4000. TCRdb ran its own pipeline on the public reads, namely fastp trimming at Q25 and MiXCR clone calling, and kept in-frame beta chains. Identical CDR3 proteins give one entry, which carries the most common genes and DNA. Present in this sample are approximately 500,000 distinct CDR3 sequences, about a fifth of which were seen just once. The ten most abundant clones make up 0.7% to 1% of the sample. The sample comprised naive CD8+ T cells from blood, with Jurkat cell RNA spiked in. This specimen's cell subset or site label, per the study, means: FACS-sorted CD8+CD4-CCR7+CD45RA+ naive T cells. The receptors stem from a human donor in good health. Some libraries in this study had Jurkat cell RNA spiked in.

About this clonotype: A much larger clone differs by one base, so this may be a read error. J is TRBJ2-2 and V is TRBV12-3 or TRBV12-4, with 7 bases identical to TRBD2. Trimming at V came to 5 bases and at J to 3 bases, leaving 6 bases not matched to a gene. The CDR3 contains 15 residues. CDR3: CASSEAGWYTGELFF. In nucleotides, the CDR3 is TGTGCCAGCAGTGAAGCGGGATGGTACACCGGGGAGCTGTTTTTT.

This clonotype was detected only a few times. This chain links TRBV27 with TRBJ2-7; maybe TRBD1 (5 bases). CDR3 size: 12 residues. V was cut by 3 bases and J by 7 bases, with 10 bases left in between. Germline CDR1 MNHEY, CDR2 SMNVEV (reference sequence). CDR3 nucleotides: TGTGCCAGCAGTTTTGGGGCCGGGGAGCAGTACTTC. The encoded protein is CASSFGAGEQYF.

The sample holds many counts of this clonotype. The germline gene is not matched at one end of the junction; a read error may be the cause. The chain recombines TRBV4-3 with TRBJ2-3; no reliable D call. Germline CDR1 and CDR2: LGHNA and YSLEER. The length of the CDR3 is 13 residues. The CDR3: CASSQGLTDTQYF. CDR3 DNA: TGTGCCAGCAGCCAAGGTTTGACAGATACGCAGTATTTT.

In its sample, this clonotype was seen a few times. The chain uses TRBV11-2 and TRBJ2-3; 9 bases map to TRBD2. Germline loops: CDR1 SGHAT, CDR2 FQNNGV. The junction had 2 bases not matched to a gene; V was cut back by 1 base and J by 6 bases. This CDR3 is built from 14 residues. CDR3 residues: CASSLGGRVDTQYF. In nucleotides, the CDR3 is TGTGCCAGCAGCTTAGGCGGGAGGGTGGATACGCAGTATTTT.

This chain joins TRBV18 and TRBJ1-1; 11 nucleotides align to TRBD1. The CDR3 spans 21 residues. Trimming took 3 bases from V and 4 from J; bases not matched to a gene: 22. Germline values: CDR1 KGHSH, CDR2 LQKENI. The CDR3 DNA sequence: TGTGCCAGCTCACCGGGCAGGACAGGGGGCGATTGGGATAGAGGAGGCACTGAAGCTTTCTTT. Translated: CASSPGRTGGDWDRGGTEAFF.

Remarks on this clonotype: This could be a read error, since a much larger clone is one nucleotide away. V gene TRBV29-1 combines with J gene TRBJ2-7; TRBD2 might be the D (5 bases). The CDR3 covers 12 residues. Germline V gene data show CDR1 as SQVTM and CDR2 as ANQGSEA. The CDR3, as DNA: TGCAGCGTTGAACTCCCCGACTACGAGCAGCACTTC. Translating it yields CSVELPDYEQHF.

V usage is TRBV7-9 and J usage is TRBJ2-1; TRBD2 aligns across 11 bases. Germline values: CDR1 SEHNR, CDR2 FQNEAQ (reference sequence). The CDR3 totals 15 residues. Trimming removed 6 bases from V and 9 bases from J; junction bases left unmatched: 10. Written as DNA, the CDR3 is TGTGCCAGCAGTTCGACTAGCGGGATTAGCAGTGAGCAGTTCTTC. It translates to CASSSTSGISSEQFF. The full variable domain, its missing parts supplied by reference TRBV7-9 and TRBJ2-1, is DTGVSQNPRHKITKRGQNVTFRCDPISEHNRLYWYRQTLGQGPEFLTYFQNEAQLEKSRLLSDRFSAERPKGSFSTLEIQRTEQGDSAMYLCASSSTSGISSEQFFGPGTRLTVL.

Remarks on this clonotype: This could be a read error, since a much larger clone is one nucleotide away. This chain uses TRBV21-1 with TRBJ1-5; TRBD1, the table's D call, was not compared with the DNA. TRBV21-1 is a pseudogene locus. The CDR3 is 23 amino acids. In nucleotides, the CDR3 is TGTGCCAGCAGCAAACAGATGGGGGGCCGGGACCCCGAAAGAGCCTATAGCAATCAGCCCCAGCATTTT. Its translation is CASSKQMGGRDPERAYSNQPQHF.

V gene TRBV7-9 combines with J gene TRBJ1-1; a weak D match, TRBD1 (6 bases). CDR1 is SEHNR and CDR2 is FQNEAQ in the germline V gene (reference sequence). Trimming took 6 bases from V and 4 from J, leaving 18 bases between them. The CDR3 is made up of 15 amino acids. CDR3 residues: CASSPRGATFTEAFF. DNA for the CDR3: TGTGCCAGCAGTCCGAGGGGGGCGACTTTCACTGAAGCTTTCTTT.